One T cell receptor beta chain is described in this entry. This CDR3 is built from 16 residues. Germline values: CDR1 SQVTM, CDR2 ANQGSEA. The V segment lost 5 bases and the J segment 7 bases; nucleotides outside the gene matches: 10. This specimen comes from a study of shared clonotypes between healthy human individuals. Across the study: With ages of 18 to 49, the donors were a couple of women and a few men.

Some clones are missing from TCRdb's copy, which holds only in-frame ones; the method was immunoSEQ multiplex PCR. The sample includes hundreds of thousands of clones, approximately 97% of them seen just once. The sample was naive CD4+ T cells sorted from blood. The subset: CD45RA+ positively selected. The TCR sequence derives from a woman under 40 in good health. This chain connects TRBV29-1 to TRBJ2-5; 16 bases fit TRBD2. CDR3 sequence: CSVPGGTSGRAGTQYF. The CDR3, as DNA: TGCAGCGTTCCCGGAGGGACTAGCGGGAGGGCAGGGACCCAGTACTTC.